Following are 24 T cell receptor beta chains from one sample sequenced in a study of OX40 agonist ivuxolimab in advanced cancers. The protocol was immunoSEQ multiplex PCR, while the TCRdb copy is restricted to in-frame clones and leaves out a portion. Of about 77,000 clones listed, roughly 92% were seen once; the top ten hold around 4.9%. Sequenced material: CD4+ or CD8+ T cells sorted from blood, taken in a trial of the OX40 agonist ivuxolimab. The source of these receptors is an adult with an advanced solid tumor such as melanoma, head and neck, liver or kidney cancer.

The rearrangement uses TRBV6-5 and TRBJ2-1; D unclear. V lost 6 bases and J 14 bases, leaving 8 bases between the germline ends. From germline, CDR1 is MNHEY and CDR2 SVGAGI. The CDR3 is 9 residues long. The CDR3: CASRPREFF. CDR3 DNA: TGTGCCAGCAGACCCCGTGAGTTCTTC.

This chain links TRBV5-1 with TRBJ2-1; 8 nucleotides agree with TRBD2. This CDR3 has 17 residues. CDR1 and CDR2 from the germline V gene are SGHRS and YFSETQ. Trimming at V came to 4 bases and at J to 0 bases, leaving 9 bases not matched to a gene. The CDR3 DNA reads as TGCGCCAGCAGCCGGGCGTCTAGCGGGTCCTCCTACAATGAGCAGTTCTTC. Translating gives CASSRASSGSSYNEQFF.

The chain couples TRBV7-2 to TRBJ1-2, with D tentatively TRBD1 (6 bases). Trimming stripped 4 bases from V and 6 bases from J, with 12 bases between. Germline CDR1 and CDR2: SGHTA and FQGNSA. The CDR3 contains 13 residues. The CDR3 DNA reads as TGTGCCAGCAGCTCTCAGGGGAAGGATGGCTACACCTTC. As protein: CASSSQGKDGYTF.

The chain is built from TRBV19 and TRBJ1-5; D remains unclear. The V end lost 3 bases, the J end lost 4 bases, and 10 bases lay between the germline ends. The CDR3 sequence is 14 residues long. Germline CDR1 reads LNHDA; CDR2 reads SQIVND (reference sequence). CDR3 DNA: TGTGCCAGTAGTATCCGTCAGCCGAATCAGCCCCAGCATTTT. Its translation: CASSIRQPNQPQHF.

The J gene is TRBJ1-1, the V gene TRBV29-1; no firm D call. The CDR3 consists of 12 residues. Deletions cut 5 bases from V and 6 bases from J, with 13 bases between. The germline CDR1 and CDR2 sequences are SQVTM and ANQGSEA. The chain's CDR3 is CSVRRPVAEAFF. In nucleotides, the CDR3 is TGCAGCGTTAGGAGGCCTGTCGCTGAAGCTTTCTTT.

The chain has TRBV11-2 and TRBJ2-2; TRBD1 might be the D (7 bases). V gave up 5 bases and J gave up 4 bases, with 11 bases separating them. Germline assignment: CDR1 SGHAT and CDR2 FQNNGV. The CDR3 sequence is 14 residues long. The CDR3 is CASSQGGSTGELFF. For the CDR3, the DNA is TGTGCCAGCAGCCAGGGGGGTTCCACCGGGGAGCTGTTTTTT.

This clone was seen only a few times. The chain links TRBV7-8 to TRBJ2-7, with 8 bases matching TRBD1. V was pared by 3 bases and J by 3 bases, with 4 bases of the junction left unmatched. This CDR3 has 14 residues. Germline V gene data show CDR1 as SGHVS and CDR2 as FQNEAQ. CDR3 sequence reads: CASSLDRVGYEQYF. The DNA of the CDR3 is TGTGCCAGCAGCTTGGACAGGGTTGGCTACGAGCAGTACTTC. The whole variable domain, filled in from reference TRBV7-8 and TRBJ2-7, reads GAGVSQSPRYKVAKRGQDVALRCDPISGHVSLFWYQQALGQGPEFLTYFQNEAQLDKSGLPSDRFFAERPEGSVSTLKIQRTQQEDSAVYLCASSLDRVGYEQYFGPGTRLTVT.

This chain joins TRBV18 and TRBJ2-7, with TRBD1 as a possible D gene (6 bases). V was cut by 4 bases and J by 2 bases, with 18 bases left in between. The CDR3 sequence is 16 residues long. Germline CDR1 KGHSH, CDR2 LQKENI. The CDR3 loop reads CASSHDRPLRAYEQYF. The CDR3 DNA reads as TGTGCCAGCTCACACGACAGGCCCCTACGTGCCTACGAGCAGTACTTC.

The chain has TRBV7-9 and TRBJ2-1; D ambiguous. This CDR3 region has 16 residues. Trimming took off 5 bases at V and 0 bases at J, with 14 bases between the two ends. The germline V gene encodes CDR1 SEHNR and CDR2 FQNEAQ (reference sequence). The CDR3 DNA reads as TGTGCCAGCAGCAAAGATTTCGTTAGCTCCTACAATGAGCAGTTCTTC. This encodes CASSKDFVSSYNEQFF.

CDR3 coding DNA: TGTGCCAGCAGCCTTAGTCCGGGACTAGCGGGAGACGAGCAGTACTTC. The encoded protein is CASSLSPGLAGDEQYF. V usage is TRBV7-2 and J usage is TRBJ2-7, with 14 bases fitting TRBD2. The trim removed 5 bases at V and 5 bases at J, leaving 8 bases unmatched. The CDR3 runs to 16 residues. Per germline, CDR1 SGHTA and CDR2 FQGNSA.

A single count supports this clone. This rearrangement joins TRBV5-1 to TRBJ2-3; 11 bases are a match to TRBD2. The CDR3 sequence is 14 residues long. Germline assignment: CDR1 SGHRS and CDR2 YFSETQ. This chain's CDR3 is CASGRASGTDTQYF. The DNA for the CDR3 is TGCGCTAGCGGGAGGGCCTCTGGCACAGATACGCAGTATTTT.

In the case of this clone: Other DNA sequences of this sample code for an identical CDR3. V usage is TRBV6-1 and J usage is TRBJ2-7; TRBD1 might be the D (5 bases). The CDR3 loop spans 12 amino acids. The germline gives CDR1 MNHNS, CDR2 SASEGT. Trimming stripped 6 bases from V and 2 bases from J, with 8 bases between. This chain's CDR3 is CASRTVTYEQYF. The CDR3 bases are TGTGCCAGCAGGACAGTGACCTACGAGCAGTACTTC.

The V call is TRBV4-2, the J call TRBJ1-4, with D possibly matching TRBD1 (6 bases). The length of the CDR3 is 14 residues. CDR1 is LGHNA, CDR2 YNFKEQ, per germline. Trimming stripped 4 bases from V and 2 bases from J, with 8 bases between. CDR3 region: CASSPTGTNEKLFF. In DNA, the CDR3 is TGTGCCAGCAGCCCCACAGGGACTAATGAAAAACTGTTTTTT.

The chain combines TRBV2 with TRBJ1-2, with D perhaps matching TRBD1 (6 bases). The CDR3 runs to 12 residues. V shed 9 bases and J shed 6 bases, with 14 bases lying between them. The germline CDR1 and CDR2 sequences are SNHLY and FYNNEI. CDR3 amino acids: CASAGTRNGYTF. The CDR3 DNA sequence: TGTGCCAGTGCCGGGACAAGGAATGGCTACACCTTC.

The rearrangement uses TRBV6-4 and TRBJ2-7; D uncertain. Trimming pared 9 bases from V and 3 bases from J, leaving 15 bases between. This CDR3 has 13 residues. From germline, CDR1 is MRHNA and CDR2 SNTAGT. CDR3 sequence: CARSPGPLYEQYF. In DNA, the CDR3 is TGTGCCAGGAGTCCGGGTCCTCTCTACGAGCAGTACTTC.

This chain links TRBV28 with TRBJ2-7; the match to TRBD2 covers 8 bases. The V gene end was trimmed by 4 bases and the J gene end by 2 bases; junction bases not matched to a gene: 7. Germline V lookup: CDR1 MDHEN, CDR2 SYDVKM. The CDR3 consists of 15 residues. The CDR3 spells CASSSPRGGTYEQYF. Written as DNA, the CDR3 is TGTGCCAGCAGTTCTCCCCGGGGGGGTACCTACGAGCAGTACTTC.

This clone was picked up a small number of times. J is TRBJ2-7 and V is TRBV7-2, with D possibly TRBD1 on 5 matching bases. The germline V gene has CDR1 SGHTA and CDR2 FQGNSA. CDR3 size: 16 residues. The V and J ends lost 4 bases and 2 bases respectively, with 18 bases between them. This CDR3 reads CASSYSTGPGTYEQYF. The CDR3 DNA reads TGTGCCAGCAGCTACTCGACGGGTCCAGGGACCTACGAGCAGTACTTC.

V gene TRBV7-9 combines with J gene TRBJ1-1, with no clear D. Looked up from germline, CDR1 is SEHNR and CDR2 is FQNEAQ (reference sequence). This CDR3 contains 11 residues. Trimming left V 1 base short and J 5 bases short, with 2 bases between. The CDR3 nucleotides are TGTGCCAGCAGCTTAGAAACTGAAGCTTTCTTT. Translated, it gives CASSLETEAFF.

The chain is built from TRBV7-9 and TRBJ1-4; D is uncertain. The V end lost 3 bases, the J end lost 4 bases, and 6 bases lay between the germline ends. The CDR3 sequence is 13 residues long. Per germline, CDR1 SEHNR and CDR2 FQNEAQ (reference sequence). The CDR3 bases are TGTGCCAGCAGCTTCGAAGTTAATGAAAAACTGTTTTTT. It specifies CASSFEVNEKLFF. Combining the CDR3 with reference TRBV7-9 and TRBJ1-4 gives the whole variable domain DTGVSQNPRHKITKRGQNVTFRCDPISEHNRLYWYRQTLGQGPEFLTYFQNEAQLEKSRLLSDRFSAERPKGSFSTLEIQRTEQGDSAMYLCASSFEVNEKLFFGSGTQLSVL.

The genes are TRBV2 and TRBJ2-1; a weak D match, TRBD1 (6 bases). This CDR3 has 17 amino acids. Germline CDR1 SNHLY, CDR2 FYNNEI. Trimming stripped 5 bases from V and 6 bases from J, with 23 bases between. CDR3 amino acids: CASSLQGRSRGGNEQFF. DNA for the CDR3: TGTGCCAGCAGTCTACAGGGTAGGTCCCGAGGGGGCAATGAGCAGTTCTTC.

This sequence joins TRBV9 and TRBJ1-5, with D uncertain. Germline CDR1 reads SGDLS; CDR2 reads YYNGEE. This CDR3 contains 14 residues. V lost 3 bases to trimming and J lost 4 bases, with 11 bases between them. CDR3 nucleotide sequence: TGTGCCAGCAGCGGCCCGACTGGGAATCAGCCCCAGCATTTT. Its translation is CASSGPTGNQPQHF.

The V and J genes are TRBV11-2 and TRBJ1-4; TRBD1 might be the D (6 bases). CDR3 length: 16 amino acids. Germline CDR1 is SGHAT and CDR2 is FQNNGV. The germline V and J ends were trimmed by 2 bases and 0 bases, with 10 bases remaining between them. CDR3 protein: CASSLLGGATNEKLFF. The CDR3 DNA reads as TGTGCCAGCAGCTTACTAGGGGGAGCAACTAATGAAAAACTGTTTTTT.

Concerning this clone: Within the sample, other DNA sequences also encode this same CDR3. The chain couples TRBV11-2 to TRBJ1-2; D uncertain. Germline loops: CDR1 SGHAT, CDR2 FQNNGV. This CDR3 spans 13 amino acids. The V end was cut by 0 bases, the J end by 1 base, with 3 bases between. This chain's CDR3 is CASSLDSNYGYTF. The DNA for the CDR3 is TGTGCCAGCAGCTTAGACAGTAACTATGGCTACACCTTC.

The CDR3 loop reads CASSLAGEGDTQYF. The CDR3 bases are TGTGCCAGCAGTCTAGCGGGAGAGGGCGATACGCAGTATTTT. The chain employs TRBV6-5 and TRBJ2-3; 10 nucleotides line up with TRBD2. Germline V CDR1 and CDR2: MNHEY, SVGAGI. Unmatched junction bases numbered 5, after V lost 5 bases and J lost 6 bases. The CDR3 is 14 residues long.